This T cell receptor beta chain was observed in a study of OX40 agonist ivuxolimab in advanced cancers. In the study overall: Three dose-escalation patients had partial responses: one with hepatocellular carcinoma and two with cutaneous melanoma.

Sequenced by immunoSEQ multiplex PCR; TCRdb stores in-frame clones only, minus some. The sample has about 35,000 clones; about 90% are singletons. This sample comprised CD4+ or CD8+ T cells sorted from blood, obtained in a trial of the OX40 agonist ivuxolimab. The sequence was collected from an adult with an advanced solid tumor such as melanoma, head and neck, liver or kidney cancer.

CDR3 sequence: CASSVLATSGREGETQYF. The DNA for the CDR3 is TGTGCCAGCAGCGTTTTAGCGACTAGCGGGAGAGAGGGAGAGACCCAGTACTTC. This chain joins TRBV2 and TRBJ2-5, with 12 bases lining up with TRBD2. V shed 6 bases, J shed 4 bases, and the junction held 15 bases outside the gene matches. The CDR3 length is 18 residues. Germline CDR1 reads SNHLY; CDR2 reads FYNNEI.